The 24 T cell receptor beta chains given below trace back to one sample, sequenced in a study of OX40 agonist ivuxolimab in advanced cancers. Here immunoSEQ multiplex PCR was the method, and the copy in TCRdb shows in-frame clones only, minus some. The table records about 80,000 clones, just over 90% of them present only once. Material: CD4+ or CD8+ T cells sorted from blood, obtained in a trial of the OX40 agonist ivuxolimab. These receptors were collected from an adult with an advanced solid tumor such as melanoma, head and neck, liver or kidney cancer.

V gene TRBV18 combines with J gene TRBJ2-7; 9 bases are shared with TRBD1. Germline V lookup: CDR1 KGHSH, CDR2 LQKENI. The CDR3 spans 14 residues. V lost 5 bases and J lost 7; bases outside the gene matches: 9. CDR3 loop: CASSGRTGGGEQYF. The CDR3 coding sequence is TGTGCCAGCTCAGGACGTACAGGGGGCGGGGAGCAGTACTTC. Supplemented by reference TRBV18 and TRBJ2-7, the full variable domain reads NAGVMQNPRHLVRRRGQEARLRCSPMKGHSHVYWYRQLPEEGLKFMVYLQKENIIDESGMPKERFSAEFPKEGPSILRIQQVVRGDSAAYFCASSGRTGGGEQYFGPGTRLTVT.

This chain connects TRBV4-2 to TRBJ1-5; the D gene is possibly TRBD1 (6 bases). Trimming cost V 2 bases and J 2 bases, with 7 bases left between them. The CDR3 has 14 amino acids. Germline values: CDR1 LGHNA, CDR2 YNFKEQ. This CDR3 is CASSQRTGNQPQHF. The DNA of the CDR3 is TGTGCCAGCAGCCAACGGACAGGCAATCAGCCCCAGCATTTT.

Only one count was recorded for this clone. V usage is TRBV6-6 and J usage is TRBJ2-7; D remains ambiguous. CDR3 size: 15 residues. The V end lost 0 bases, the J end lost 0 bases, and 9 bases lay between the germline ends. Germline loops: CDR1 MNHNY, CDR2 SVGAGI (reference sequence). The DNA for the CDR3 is TGTGCCAGCAGTTACTCTCCGGGTTCCTCCTACGAGCAGTACTTC. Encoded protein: CASSYSPGSSYEQYF.

CDR3 coding DNA: TGTGCCAGCAGCTTAGAAGCAAGTCCCACAGATACGCAGTATTTT. Translating gives CASSLEASPTDTQYF. The gene calls are TRBV7-2 and TRBJ2-3; no definite D call. Germline CDR1 and CDR2: SGHTA and FQGNSA. The CDR3 extends over 15 amino acids. Trimming took off 1 base at V and 2 bases at J, with 10 bases between the two ends.

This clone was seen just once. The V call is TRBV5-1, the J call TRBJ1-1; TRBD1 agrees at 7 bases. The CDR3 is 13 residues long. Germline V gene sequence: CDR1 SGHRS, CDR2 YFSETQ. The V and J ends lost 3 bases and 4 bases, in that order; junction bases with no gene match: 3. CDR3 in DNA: TGCGCCAGCAGCTCGACAGGGAGCACTGAAGCTTTCTTT. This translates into CASSSTGSTEAFF.

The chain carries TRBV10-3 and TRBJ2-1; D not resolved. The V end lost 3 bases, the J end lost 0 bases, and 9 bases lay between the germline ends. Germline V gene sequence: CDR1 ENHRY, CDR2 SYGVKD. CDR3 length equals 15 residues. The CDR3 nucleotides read TGTGCCATCAGTGACGGGCAGAGCTCCTACAATGAGCAGTTCTTC. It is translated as CAISDGQSSYNEQFF.

In nucleotides, the CDR3 is TGTGCCAGTAAAACCCCGGGGACAGATACGCAGTATTTT. Protein product: CASKTPGTDTQYF. This chain uses TRBV28 with TRBJ2-3; maybe TRBD2 (5 bases). Germline-derived CDR1 and CDR2 are MDHEN and SYDVKM. The CDR3 has 13 amino acids. Trimming stripped 9 bases from V and 3 bases from J, with 13 bases between.

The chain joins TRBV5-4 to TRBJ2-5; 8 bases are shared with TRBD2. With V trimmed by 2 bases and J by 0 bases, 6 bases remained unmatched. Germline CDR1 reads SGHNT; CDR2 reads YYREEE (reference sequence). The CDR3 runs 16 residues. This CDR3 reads CASSLRDSGNQETQYF. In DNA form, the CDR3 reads TGTGCCAGCAGCTTAAGGGATAGCGGGAACCAAGAGACCCAGTACTTC.

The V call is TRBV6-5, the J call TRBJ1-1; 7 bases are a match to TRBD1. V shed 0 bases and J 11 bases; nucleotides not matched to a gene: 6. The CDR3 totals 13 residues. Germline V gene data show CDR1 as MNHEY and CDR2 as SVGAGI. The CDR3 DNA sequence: TGTGCCAGCAGTTACTCCGACAGGGCGGAGGCTTTCTTT. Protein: CASSYSDRAEAFF.

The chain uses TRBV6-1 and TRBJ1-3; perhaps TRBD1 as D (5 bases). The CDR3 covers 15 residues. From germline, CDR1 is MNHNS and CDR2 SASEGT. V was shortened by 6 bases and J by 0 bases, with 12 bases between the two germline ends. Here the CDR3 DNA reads TGTGCCAGCAGATCGGACATACGCTCTGGAAACACCATATATTTT. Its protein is CASRSDIRSGNTIYF.

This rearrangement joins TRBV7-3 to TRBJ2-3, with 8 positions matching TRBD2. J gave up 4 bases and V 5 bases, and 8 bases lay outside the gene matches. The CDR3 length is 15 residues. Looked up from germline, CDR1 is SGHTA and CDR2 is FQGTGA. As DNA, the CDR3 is TGTGCCAGCAGCCTGAGCGGGAGTGGATCAGATACGCAGTATTTT. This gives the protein CASSLSGSGSDTQYF.

The DNA of the CDR3 is TGCGCCAGCAGCTTGGAAGGTCCTATCAATGAAAAACTGTTTTTT. It yields the protein CASSLEGPINEKLFF. The V gene is TRBV5-1, the J gene TRBJ1-4; D uncertain. Germline CDR1 and CDR2: SGHRS and YFSETQ. The CDR3 runs to 15 residues. Trimming took 0 bases from V and 5 from J, leaving 11 bases between them.

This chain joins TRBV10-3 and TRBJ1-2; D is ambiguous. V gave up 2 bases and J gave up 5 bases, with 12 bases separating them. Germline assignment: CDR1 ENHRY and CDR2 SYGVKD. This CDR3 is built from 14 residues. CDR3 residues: CAISERISGYGYTF. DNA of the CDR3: TGTGCCATCAGTGAGCGGATCTCTGGGTATGGCTACACCTTC.

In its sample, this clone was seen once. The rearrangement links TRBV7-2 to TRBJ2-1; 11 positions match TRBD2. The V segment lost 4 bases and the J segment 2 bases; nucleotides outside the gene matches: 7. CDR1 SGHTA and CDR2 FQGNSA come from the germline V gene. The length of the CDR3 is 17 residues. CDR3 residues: CASSYSLAGGAYNEQFF. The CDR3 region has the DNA TGTGCCAGCAGCTACTCCTTAGCGGGGGGGGCCTACAATGAGCAGTTCTTC. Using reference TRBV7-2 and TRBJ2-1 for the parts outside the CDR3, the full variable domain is GAGVSQSPSNKVTEKGKDVELRCDPISGHTALYWYRQSLGQGLEFLIYFQGNSAPDKSGLPSDRFSAERTGGSVSTLTIQRTQQEDSAVYLCASSYSLAGGAYNEQFFGPGTRLTVL.

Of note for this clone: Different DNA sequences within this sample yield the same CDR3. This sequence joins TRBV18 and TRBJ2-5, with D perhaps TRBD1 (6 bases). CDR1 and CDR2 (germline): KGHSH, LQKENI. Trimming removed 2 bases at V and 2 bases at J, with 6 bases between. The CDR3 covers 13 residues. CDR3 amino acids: CASSPDRQETQYF. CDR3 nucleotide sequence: TGTGCCAGCTCACCAGACAGGCAAGAGACCCAGTACTTC.

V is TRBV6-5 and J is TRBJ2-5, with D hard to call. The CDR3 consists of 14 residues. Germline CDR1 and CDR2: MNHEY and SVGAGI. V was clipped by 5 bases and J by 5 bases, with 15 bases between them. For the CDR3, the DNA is TGTGCCAGCAGTCCCGGATGGAGTTCGGAGACCCAGTACTTC. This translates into CASSPGWSSETQYF.

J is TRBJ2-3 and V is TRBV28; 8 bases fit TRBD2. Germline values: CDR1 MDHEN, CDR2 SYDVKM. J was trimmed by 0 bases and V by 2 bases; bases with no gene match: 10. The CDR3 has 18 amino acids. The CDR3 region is CASSLQREFPISTDTQYF. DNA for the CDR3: TGTGCCAGCAGTTTACAGCGGGAGTTCCCGATTAGCACAGATACGCAGTATTTT.

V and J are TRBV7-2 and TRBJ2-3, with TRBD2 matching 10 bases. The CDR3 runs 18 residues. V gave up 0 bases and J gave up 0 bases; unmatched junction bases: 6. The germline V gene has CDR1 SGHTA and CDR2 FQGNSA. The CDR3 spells CASSLAKTSGASTDTQYF. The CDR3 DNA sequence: TGTGCCAGCAGCTTAGCGAAAACTAGCGGGGCAAGCACAGATACGCAGTATTTT.

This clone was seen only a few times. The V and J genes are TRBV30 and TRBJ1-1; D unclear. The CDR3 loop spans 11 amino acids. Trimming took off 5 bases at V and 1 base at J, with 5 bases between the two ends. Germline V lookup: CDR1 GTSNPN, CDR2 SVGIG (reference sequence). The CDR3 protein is CAWDWNTEAFF. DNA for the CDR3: TGTGCCTGGGACTGGAACACTGAAGCTTTCTTT.

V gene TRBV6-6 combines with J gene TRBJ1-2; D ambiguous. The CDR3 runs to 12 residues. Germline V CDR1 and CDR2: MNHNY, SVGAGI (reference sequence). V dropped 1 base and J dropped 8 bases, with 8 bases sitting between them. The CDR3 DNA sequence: TGTGCCAGCAGTTACTGGATGCAAGGCTACACCTTC. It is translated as CASSYWMQGYTF.

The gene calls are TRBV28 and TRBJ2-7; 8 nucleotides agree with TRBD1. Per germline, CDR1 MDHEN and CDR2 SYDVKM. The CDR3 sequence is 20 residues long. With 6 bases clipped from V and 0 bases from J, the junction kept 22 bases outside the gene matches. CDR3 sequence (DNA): TGTGCCAGCAGCCCACCCGCCGGGACAGGCCGCGCGGGGAGCTCCTACGAGCAGTACTTC. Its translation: CASSPPAGTGRAGSSYEQYF. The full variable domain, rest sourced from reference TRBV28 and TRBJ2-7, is DVKVTQSSRYLVKRTGEKVFLECVQDMDHENMFWYRQDPGLGLRLIYFSYDVKMKEKGDIPEGYSVSREKKERFSLILESASTNQTSMYLCASSPPAGTGRAGSSYEQYFGPGTRLTVT.

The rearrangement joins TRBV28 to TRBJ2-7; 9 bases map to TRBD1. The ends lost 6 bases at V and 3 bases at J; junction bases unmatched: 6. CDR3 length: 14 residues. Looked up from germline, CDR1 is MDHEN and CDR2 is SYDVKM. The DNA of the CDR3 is TGTGCCAGCAGGACCGGGACAGGGTACTACGAGCAGTACTTC. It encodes CASRTGTGYYEQYF. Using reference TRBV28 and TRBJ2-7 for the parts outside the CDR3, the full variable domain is DVKVTQSSRYLVKRTGEKVFLECVQDMDHENMFWYRQDPGLGLRLIYFSYDVKMKEKGDIPEGYSVSREKKERFSLILESASTNQTSMYLCASRTGTGYYEQYFGPGTRLTVT.

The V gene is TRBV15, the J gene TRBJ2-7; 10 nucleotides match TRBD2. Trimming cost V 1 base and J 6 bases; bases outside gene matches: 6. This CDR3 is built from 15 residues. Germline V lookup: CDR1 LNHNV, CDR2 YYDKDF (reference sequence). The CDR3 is CATSRVLAGASEQYF. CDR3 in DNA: TGTGCCACCAGCAGAGTTCTAGCGGGAGCCAGCGAGCAGTACTTC.

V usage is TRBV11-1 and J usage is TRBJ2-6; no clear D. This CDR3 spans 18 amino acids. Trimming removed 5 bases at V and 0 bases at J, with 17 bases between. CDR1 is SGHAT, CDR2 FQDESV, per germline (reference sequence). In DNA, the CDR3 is TGTGCCAGCAGCCCCCGCCTCGGTGCAAACTCTGGGGCCAACGTCCTGACTTTC. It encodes CASSPRLGANSGANVLTF. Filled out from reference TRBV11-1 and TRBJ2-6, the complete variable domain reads EAEVAQSPRYKITEKSQAVAFWCDPISGHATLYWYRQILGQGPELLVQFQDESVVDDSQLPKDRFSAERLKGVDSTLKIQPAELGDSAMYLCASSPRLGANSGANVLTFGAGSRLTVL.